This T cell receptor (beta chain) was sequenced during a study of control samples from healthy donors and cancer patients. Data came from immunoSEQ multiplex PCR; TCRdb stores just in-frame clones and leaves some out. The table includes 40,000 to 55,000 clones, roughly 86% detected once. V shed 6 bases and J shed 2 bases, with 19 bases lying between them. CDR1 is SNHLY, CDR2 FYNNEI, per germline. CDR3 length: 17 amino acids. What was sequenced was PBMCs. This sequence was found in a woman aged 55-70 years with lung cancer. The chain links TRBV2 to TRBJ2-2; tentatively, D is TRBD1 (5 bases). CDR3 residues: CASSAPQTEPNTGELFF. CDR3 coding DNA: TGTGCCAGCAGCGCACCCCAGACAGAGCCAAACACCGGGGAGCTGTTTTTT.